A selection of T cell receptor beta chains follows, all from one sample in a study of read filtering for tumor transcriptome and immune sequencing. TCRdb reprocessed the reads via MiXCR and lists one record per CDR3 protein. Of about 62,000 distinct CDR3 sequences detected, around 19% appear once; the ten largest clones hold roughly 11%. Input material: a population of CD138-negative cells sorted from bone marrow. Every receptor here comes from a donor over 35 with multiple myeloma. The CDR3 runs from the conserved cysteine through the conserved F or W. The D gene is left open where the match is weak. The size field is filled for only some rows; it gives once, few, many or a size class.

v_gene: TRBV28
abundance: many
j_gene: TRBJ2-5
d_gene: NA
CDR3nt: TGTGCCAGCAGAGAAAAAGAGACCCAGTACTTC
CDR3aa: CASREKETQYF

v_gene: TRBV25-1
abundance: few
j_gene: TRBJ2-7
d_gene: TRBD1
CDR3nt: TGTGCCAGCGTGGGACAGGGGACGTACGAGCAGTACTTC
CDR3aa: CASVGQGTYEQYF

v_gene: TRBV28
abundance: many
j_gene: TRBJ1-1
d_gene: NA
CDR3nt: TGTGCCAGCAGTTTAGCCCCGGGCGGGTACACTGAAGCTTTCTTT
CDR3aa: CASSLAPGGYTEAFF

v_gene: TRBV13
abundance: many
j_gene: TRBJ2-7
d_gene: NA
CDR3nt: TGTGCCAGCAGCTTCTTAGGGTCCTACGAGCAGTACTTC
CDR3aa: CASSFLGSYEQYF

v_gene: TRBV19
abundance: few
j_gene: TRBJ2-3
d_gene: TRBD2
CDR3nt: TGTGCCAGTAGTTTCCAGCGGGAGCGAGTAGATACGCAGTATTTT
CDR3aa: CASSFQRERVDTQYF

v_gene: TRBV7-6
abundance: many
j_gene: TRBJ2-1
d_gene: NA
CDR3nt: TGTGCCAGCAGCTTACCCCCGGCGAGGGGCTCCTACAATGGGCAGTTCTTC
CDR3aa: CASSLPPARGSYNGQFF

v_gene: TRBV6-1
abundance: many
j_gene: TRBJ2-5
d_gene: NA
CDR3nt: TGTGCCAGCAGTGAAGAGGACACCCAAGAGACCCAGTACTTC
CDR3aa: CASSEEDTQETQYF

v_gene: TRBV29-1
abundance: medium-sized
j_gene: TRBJ2-1
d_gene: TRBD2
CDR3nt: TGCAGCGCCGGATCTAGCGGGGAAACAAGACGGAAGTTCTTC
CDR3aa: CSAGSSGETRRKFF

v_gene: TRBV3-1
abundance: many
j_gene: TRBJ2-5
d_gene: TRBD2
CDR3nt: TGTGCCAGCAGCCAAGGACTAGCGGGGGGAAGGTACCAAGAGACCCAGTACTTC
CDR3aa: CASSQGLAGGRYQETQYF

v_gene: TRBV28
abundance: many
j_gene: TRBJ2-5
d_gene: TRBD2
CDR3nt: TGTGCCAGCAGAACTCTCGGGACTAGCCAAGAGACCCAGTACTTC
CDR3aa: CASRTLGTSQETQYF

v_gene: TRBV20-1
abundance: NA
j_gene: TRBJ2-1
d_gene: NA
CDR3nt: TGCAGTGCTAGAGCCTCTGGCGGCGGGCAGTTCTTC
CDR3aa: CSARASGGGQFF

v_gene: TRBV7-9
abundance: many
j_gene: TRBJ2-1
d_gene: NA
CDR3nt: TGTGCCAGCAGCTTACAAGGTCGAATTGAGCAGTTCTTC
CDR3aa: CASSLQGRIEQFF

v_gene: TRBV7-3
abundance: many
j_gene: TRBJ2-3
d_gene: TRBD2
CDR3nt: TGTGCCAGCAGCTTAACGTACCAAGCGGGACCAGTGGCAGATACGCAGTATTTT
CDR3aa: CASSLTYQAGPVADTQYF

v_gene: TRBV6-5
abundance: many
j_gene: TRBJ2-6
d_gene: NA
CDR3nt: TGTGCCAGCAGAAATCGGAGATCTGGGGCCAACGTCCTGACTTTC
CDR3aa: CASRNRRSGANVLTF

v_gene: TRBV12-3/TRBV12-4
abundance: many
j_gene: TRBJ2-2
d_gene: TRBD2
CDR3nt: TGTGCCAGCAGTTTAGCCCGGGGGGGTCGGTCCGGGGAGCTGTTTTTT
CDR3aa: CASSLARGGRSGELFF

v_gene: TRBV5-1
abundance: many
j_gene: TRBJ2-4
d_gene: NA
CDR3nt: TGCGCCAGCAGCTCCGGGAAGGGGTTAGCCAAAAACATTCAGTACTTC
CDR3aa: CASSSGKGLAKNIQYF

v_gene: TRBV27
abundance: NA
j_gene: TRBJ1-2
d_gene: NA
CDR3nt: TGTGCCAGCAGTAGGGTTTCCTTCCATGGCTACACCTTC
CDR3aa: CASSRVSFHGYTF

v_gene: TRBV19
abundance: many
j_gene: TRBJ2-5
d_gene: NA
CDR3nt: TGTGCCACCGCGGAACAAGAGACCCAGTACTTC
CDR3aa: CATAEQETQYF

v_gene: TRBV28
abundance: NA
j_gene: TRBJ2-7
d_gene: TRBD1
CDR3nt: TGTGCCAGCAGTTCGCCGGGACAGGGGGCCTACGAGCAGTACTTC
CDR3aa: CASSSPGQGAYEQYF

v_gene: TRBV7-7
abundance: NA
j_gene: TRBJ1-1
d_gene: NA
CDR3nt: TGTGCTAGCAGCTCCTCGAGGGTCAGGCGGGCTACGACTGAAGCTTTCTTT
CDR3aa: CASSSSRVRRATTEAFF

v_gene: TRBV12-3/TRBV12-4
abundance: many
j_gene: TRBJ1-6
d_gene: NA
CDR3nt: TGTGCCAGCAGTCCTGACGGGGAAAATTCACCCCTCCACTTT
CDR3aa: CASSPDGENSPLHF

v_gene: TRBV12-2
abundance: NA
j_gene: TRBJ2-2
d_gene: NA
CDR3nt: TGTGCAAGTCGCTTAGCGGGCGGGGCCACCGGGGAGCTGTTTTTT
CDR3aa: CASRLAGGATGELFF

v_gene: TRBV4-2
abundance: NA
j_gene: TRBJ2-5
d_gene: NA
CDR3nt: TGTGCCAGCAGCCCACTAGGCCAACAGGAGACCCAGTACTTC
CDR3aa: CASSPLGQQETQYF

v_gene: TRBV10-3
abundance: many
j_gene: TRBJ1-1
d_gene: TRBD1
CDR3nt: TGTGCCATCGGGAGACAGGGGAGGGACACTGAAGCTTTCTTT
CDR3aa: CAIGRQGRDTEAFF

v_gene: TRBV20-1
abundance: many
j_gene: TRBJ2-1
d_gene: NA
CDR3nt: TGCAGTGCTAGCGGTTACAATGAGCAGTTCTTC
CDR3aa: CSASGYNEQFF

v_gene: TRBV2
abundance: many
j_gene: TRBJ2-1
d_gene: TRBD2
CDR3nt: TGTGCCAGCCGGGTAGCGGGATCCTACAATGAGCAGTTCTTC
CDR3aa: CASRVAGSYNEQFF

v_gene: TRBV28
abundance: NA
j_gene: TRBJ2-3
d_gene: NA
CDR3nt: TGTGCCAGCAGTTTAACAGAACGGGCAATCGTTAGCACAGATACGCAGTATTTT
CDR3aa: CASSLTERAIVSTDTQYF

v_gene: TRBV28
abundance: many
j_gene: TRBJ2-6
d_gene: TRBD1
CDR3nt: TGTGCCAGCAGTTTACCCGGGACAGGGGTGGTAGCTGGGGCCAACGTCCTGACTTTC
CDR3aa: CASSLPGTGVVAGANVLTF

v_gene: TRBV2
abundance: few
j_gene: TRBJ1-1
d_gene: NA
CDR3nt: TGTGCCAGCAGTGACCCCCAGGTGAACACTGAAGCTTTCTTT
CDR3aa: CASSDPQVNTEAFF

v_gene: TRBV9
abundance: many
j_gene: TRBJ1-2
d_gene: TRBD1
CDR3nt: TGTGCCAGCAGCGTAGCCGGACATACCGGGACAGGGGAGCGGATAAGCTACACCTTC
CDR3aa: CASSVAGHTGTGERISYTF

v_gene: TRBV29-1
abundance: few
j_gene: TRBJ1-1
d_gene: NA
CDR3nt: TGCAGCGTTGAAGATCCGGATAACGGGGCTGAAGCTTTCTTT
CDR3aa: CSVEDPDNGAEAFF

v_gene: TRBV6-1
abundance: many
j_gene: TRBJ1-5
d_gene: NA
CDR3nt: TGTGCCAGCAGTGAAGCCGACGGGGGCAGCAATCAGCCCCAGCATTTT
CDR3aa: CASSEADGGSNQPQHF

v_gene: TRBV6-6
abundance: many
j_gene: TRBJ2-7
d_gene: NA
CDR3nt: TGTGCCAGCAGGCATGGGACTCAAGGGTCCCTCGAGCAGTACTTC
CDR3aa: CASRHGTQGSLEQYF

v_gene: TRBV20-1
abundance: few
j_gene: TRBJ2-5
d_gene: TRBD2
CDR3nt: TGCAGTGCTACCAGCGGGAGGGCGGGAGAGACCCAGTACTTC
CDR3aa: CSATSGRAGETQYF

v_gene: TRBV14
abundance: many
j_gene: TRBJ2-7
d_gene: NA
CDR3nt: TGTGCCAGCAGCTCGGAGGCTACCTACGAGCAGTACTTC
CDR3aa: CASSSEATYEQYF

v_gene: TRBV4-1
abundance: NA
j_gene: TRBJ1-6
d_gene: NA
CDR3nt: TGCGCCGGCAGCCAAGATCGAGGGCGTTCGGATAGTTCACCCCTCCACTTT
CDR3aa: CAGSQDRGRSDSSPLHF

v_gene: TRBV7-8
abundance: NA
j_gene: TRBJ1-1
d_gene: NA
CDR3nt: TGTGCCAGCAGCTTGGCACGGCCGGGGAACACTGAAGCTCTCTTT
CDR3aa: CASSLARPGNTEALF

v_gene: TRBV2
abundance: few
j_gene: TRBJ2-5
d_gene: TRBD2
CDR3nt: TGTGCCAGCAGTCGCTCCGGGACTAGCTCAGGCTGCTTC
CDR3aa: CASSRSGTSSGCF

v_gene: TRBV5-6
abundance: many
j_gene: TRBJ2-7
d_gene: TRBD2
CDR3nt: TGTGCCAGCAGCTCTAGCGGGGGGTACTCCTACGAGCAGTACTTC
CDR3aa: CASSSSGGYSYEQYF

v_gene: TRBV2
abundance: NA
j_gene: TRBJ2-1
d_gene: TRBD2
CDR3nt: TGTGCCGGCAGCCCCAGGACTAGTAGGTACAGTGAGCAGTTCTTC
CDR3aa: CAGSPRTSRYSEQFF

v_gene: TRBV20-1
abundance: many
j_gene: TRBJ2-3
d_gene: TRBD1
CDR3nt: TGCAGTGGCGGACAGGGGGCTGCAGATACGCAGTATTTT
CDR3aa: CSGGQGAADTQYF

v_gene: TRBV6-5
abundance: few
j_gene: TRBJ2-5
d_gene: NA
CDR3nt: TGTGCCAGCAGCGGGGCGGGAGAGACCCAGTACTTC
CDR3aa: CASSGAGETQYF

v_gene: TRBV6-6
abundance: few
j_gene: TRBJ2-3
d_gene: NA
CDR3nt: TGTGCCAGCACGGGCAAGTTAAGAAATACGCAGTATTTT
CDR3aa: CASTGKLRNTQYF

v_gene: TRBV29-1
abundance: many
j_gene: TRBJ2-5
d_gene: NA
CDR3nt: TGCAGCCCGTTCCCGACTTTGGAGACCCAGTACTTC
CDR3aa: CSPFPTLETQYF

v_gene: TRBV29-1
abundance: few
j_gene: TRBJ2-1
d_gene: TRBD2
CDR3nt: TGCAGCCCTTATCTAGCGGCATACAATGAGCAGTTCTTC
CDR3aa: CSPYLAAYNEQFF

v_gene: TRBV28
abundance: many
j_gene: TRBJ2-7
d_gene: NA
CDR3nt: TGTGCCAGCAGTTTGCGAATTCTAGTCGAGCAGTACTTC
CDR3aa: CASSLRILVEQYF

v_gene: TRBV20-1
abundance: many
j_gene: TRBJ2-5
d_gene: NA
CDR3nt: TGCAGTGCTAGTGGAGTGCAGGGGCGCCAAGAGACCCAGTACTTC
CDR3aa: CSASGVQGRQETQYF

v_gene: TRBV7-2
abundance: NA
j_gene: TRBJ2-1
d_gene: TRBD2
CDR3nt: TGTGCCAGCAGCTTAAACCCCCCGGGACTAGCGGGGGGTGGGCCCTACAATGAGCAGTTCTTC
CDR3aa: CASSLNPPGLAGGGPYNEQFF

v_gene: TRBV30
abundance: many
j_gene: TRBJ1-1
d_gene: NA
CDR3nt: TGTGCCTGGAATCAGGAGAACACTGAAGCTTTCTTT
CDR3aa: CAWNQENTEAFF